Each of the 23 T cell receptor beta chains below was sequenced from the same sample in a study of naive and memory T cell subsets. No antigens are known for them. The beta constant-region primer was an equimolar mix of two oligonucleotides covering TRBC1 and TRBC2. The ligated cDNA underwent four PCR rounds using SP2 and nested alpha and beta constant-region primers. TCRdb re-called the UMI-ligation and nested PCR reads with MiXCR, one entry per CDR3 protein. Of under 150,000 distinct CDR3 sequences listed, about 20% are singletons. Broader study findings: Especially in CD8 cells, naive repertoires contained a few larger clonotypes, possibly CD45RA-re-expressing memory cells.

The sequenced sample was naive CD8+ T cells from blood. These TCRs come from a human donor in good health.

The J gene is TRBJ2-5, the V gene TRBV7-2; D is unclear. Trimming removed 1 base at V and 1 base at J, with 10 bases between. CDR1 and CDR2 from the germline V gene are SGHTA and FQGNSA. CDR3 length: 15 amino acids. This chain's CDR3 is CASSLGAGTQETQYF. In nucleotides, the CDR3 is TGTGCCAGCAGCTTAGGGGCAGGAACCCAAGAGACCCAGTACTTC. The whole variable domain, filled in from reference TRBV7-2 and TRBJ2-5, reads GAGVSQSPSNKVTEKGKDVELRCDPISGHTALYWYRQSLGQGLEFLIYFQGNSAPDKSGLPSDRFSAERTGGSVSTLTIQRTQQEDSAVYLCASSLGAGTQETQYFGPGTRLLVL.

Only a few counts were recorded for this clonotype. The V call is TRBV10-3, the J call TRBJ2-3; 9 bases are a match to TRBD1. This CDR3 has 17 residues. V shed 4 bases, J shed 2 bases, and the junction held 10 bases outside the gene matches. In germline, CDR1 is ENHRY, CDR2 SYGVKD. This chain's CDR3 is CAISGTEQGADTDTQYF. The DNA of the CDR3 is TGTGCCATCAGTGGCACTGAACAGGGGGCGGACACAGATACGCAGTATTTT.

This clonotype was recorded a few times. The chain carries TRBV4-3 and TRBJ2-7; 9 bases agree with TRBD1. The CDR3 runs 17 residues. Losses at the gene ends were 3 bases for V and 2 bases for J; bases not matched to a gene: 11. Germline values: CDR1 LGHNA, CDR2 YSLEER. In DNA, the CDR3 is TGCGCCAGCAGCCAGGTGATGGGGGACAGGGACCCCTACGAGCAGTACTTC. Translated: CASSQVMGDRDPYEQYF.

This chain uses TRBV27 with TRBJ2-7, with TRBD1 as a possible D gene (6 bases). Germline values: CDR1 MNHEY, CDR2 SMNVEV (reference sequence). The CDR3 is 15 residues long. Trimming took off 6 bases at V and 5 bases at J, with 20 bases between the two ends. The CDR3 sequence: CASSFSHGQQNEQYF. Here the CDR3 DNA reads TGTGCCAGCAGCTTCTCGCACGGACAGCAGAACGAGCAGTACTTC.

The chain couples TRBV7-2 to TRBJ2-7; 9 nucleotides agree with TRBD2. The CDR3 consists of 14 residues. Germline CDR1 and CDR2: SGHTA and FQGNSA. The trim removed 4 bases at V and 7 bases at J, leaving 8 bases unmatched. CDR3 nucleotides: TGTGCCAGCAGCTCTCTAGCGGGGTCTCCGGAGCAGTACTTC. This translates into CASSSLAGSPEQYF. The full variable domain, with the rest looked up from reference TRBV7-2 and TRBJ2-7, is GAGVSQSPSNKVTEKGKDVELRCDPISGHTALYWYRQSLGQGLEFLIYFQGNSAPDKSGLPSDRFSAERTGGSVSTLTIQRTQQEDSAVYLCASSSLAGSPEQYFGPGTRLTVT.

The sample holds a few counts of this clonotype. V usage is TRBV27 and J usage is TRBJ2-7; 7 bases agree with TRBD1. CDR3 length equals 15 residues. V dropped 4 bases and J dropped 4; count of bases not matched to a gene: 10. The V gene's germline CDR1 is MNHEY and CDR2 SMNVEV (reference sequence). DNA for the CDR3: TGTGCCAGCAGTTCACCCCTAGGGGGCCGGTACGAGCAGTACTTC. It specifies CASSSPLGGRYEQYF.

This clonotype was counted between two and nine times. The chain has TRBV7-9 and TRBJ1-5; no clear D gene. Germline V gene sequence: CDR1 SEHNR, CDR2 FQNEAQ (reference sequence). Trimming stripped 2 bases from V and 3 bases from J, with 11 bases between. CDR3 size: 15 residues. The DNA for the CDR3 is TGTGCCAGCAGCTTATTTTCGGGTTACAATCAGCCCCAGCATTTT. This codes for CASSLFSGYNQPQHF.

This clonotype was detected only a few times. The chain is built from TRBV21-1 and TRBJ2-3; the table's D call TRBD2 went unverified against the DNA. TRBV21-1 counts as a pseudogene. The CDR3 is 15 amino acids. CDR3 amino acids: CASSKGLAGSDTQYF. CDR3 bases: TGTGCCAGCAGCAAAGGGCTAGCGGGCTCAGATACGCAGTATTTT.

The CDR3 here is CASSEAPERWDNQPYEQYF. CDR3 nucleotide sequence: TGTGCCAGCAGTGAAGCGCCCGAAAGATGGGACAACCAACCCTACGAGCAGTACTTC. The chain carries TRBV6-1 and TRBJ2-7; TRBD1 is a possible D gene (6 bases). CDR1 is MNHNS and CDR2 is SASEGT in the germline V gene. This CDR3 region has 19 residues. Trimming shortened V by 0 bases and J by 2 bases, and 23 bases separated the two germline ends.

The chain couples TRBV5-1 to TRBJ2-1; D unclear. The V gene lost 7 bases and the J gene lost 9 bases, with 14 bases spanning the gap. CDR1 is SGHRS, CDR2 YFSETQ, per germline. The CDR3 covers 12 residues. The CDR3 DNA follows: TGCGCCAGCTCCGGCTCCACGAGTGAGCAGTTCTTC. It codes for CASSGSTSEQFF. The full variable domain, in which reference TRBV5-1 and TRBJ2-1 provide the parts outside the CDR3, is KAGVTQTPRYLIKTRGQQVTLSCSPISGHRSVSWYQQTPGQGLQFLFEYFSETQRNKGNFPGRFSGRQFSNSRSEMNVSTLELGDSALYLCASSGSTSEQFFGPGTRLTVL.

This clonotype was recorded a few times. The chain joins TRBV29-1 to TRBJ2-3, with TRBD2 identical over 8 bases. The germline CDR1 and CDR2 sequences are SQVTM and ANQGSEA. This CDR3 is built from 14 residues. After removal of 5 bases from V and 2 bases from J, the junction contained 6 bases not matched to a gene. The CDR3 nucleotides read TGCAGCGTTCAACTAGCGGTTATCACAGATACGCAGTATTTT. Amino acids: CSVQLAVITDTQYF.

The chain recombines TRBV7-9 with TRBJ1-2; D not resolved. Germline values: CDR1 SEHNR, CDR2 FQNEAQ (reference sequence). Trimming left V 2 bases short and J 4 bases short, with 14 bases between. The CDR3 is made up of 15 amino acids. The CDR3 coding sequence is TGTGCCAGCAGCTTATCGGAGACCGTTCTCTATGGCTACACCTTC. Protein product: CASSLSETVLYGYTF.

The chain is built from TRBV9 and TRBJ2-7; no definite D call. This CDR3 comprises 14 residues. Germline V gives CDR1 SGDLS, CDR2 YYNGEE. V was shortened by 0 bases and J by 3 bases, with 10 bases between the two germline ends. DNA for the CDR3: TGTGCCAGCAGCGTAGGAACGGATTACTACGAGCAGTACTTC. Translation: CASSVGTDYYEQYF.

The chain links TRBV5-1 to TRBJ2-7, with TRBD1 matching over 11 bases. The CDR3 is 14 amino acids. Germline V gene lookup returns CDR1 SGHRS and CDR2 YFSETQ. After removal of 5 bases from V and 5 bases from J, the junction contained 6 bases not matched to a gene. DNA of the CDR3: TGCGCCAGCAGTTATGGACAGGGGGCCCACGAGCAGTACTTC. It specifies CASSYGQGAHEQYF.

This clonotype was picked up a small number of times. The rearrangement links TRBV4-3 to TRBJ2-7; D may be TRBD1 (6 bases). The CDR3 sequence is 15 residues long. Germline V gene lookup returns CDR1 LGHNA and CDR2 YSLEER. The V end lost 2 bases, the J end lost 2 bases, and 13 bases lay between the germline ends. The CDR3 loop is CASSQLRGPTYEQYF. The CDR3 DNA reads as TGCGCCAGCAGCCAACTCAGGGGACCCACCTACGAGCAGTACTTC.

This clonotype was counted between two and nine times. The gene calls are TRBV28 and TRBJ2-7; 7 nucleotides match TRBD1. The CDR3 contains 14 residues. CDR1 and CDR2 (germline): MDHEN, SYDVKM. J gave up 0 bases and V 8 bases, and 7 bases lay outside the gene matches. This CDR3 is CASSGTVSSYEQYF. The CDR3, as DNA: TGTGCCAGCTCGGGGACAGTAAGCTCCTACGAGCAGTACTTC.

This clonotype was detected a few times. V is TRBV12-3 or TRBV12-4 and J is TRBJ2-7; D remains ambiguous. The CDR3 has 16 amino acids. Trimming stripped 0 bases from V and 2 bases from J, with 14 bases between. CDR3 nucleotides: TGTGCCAGCAGTTTAGCACGGTCAGGCCCTACCTACGAGCAGTACTTC. This translates into CASSLARSGPTYEQYF.

This clonotype has more than one count but fewer than ten. The V gene is TRBV4-1, the J gene TRBJ1-1; D uncertain. The CDR3 sequence is 14 residues long. Germline V CDR1 and CDR2: MGHRA, YSYEKL. Trimming removed 1 base at V and 1 base at J, with 7 bases between. CDR3 nucleotides: TGCGCCAGCAGCCAAGGACGGGAGAACACTGAAGCTTTCTTT. Protein product: CASSQGRENTEAFF.

At least ten counts were recorded for this clonotype. The V gene is TRBV6-5, the J gene TRBJ2-1; weak D call: TRBD1 (6 bases). V lost 0 bases, J lost 2 bases, and 8 bases lay in between. The germline V gene encodes CDR1 MNHEY and CDR2 SVGAGI. The CDR3 sequence is 15 residues long. This CDR3 reads CASSYSGDTYNEQFF. The DNA for the CDR3 is TGTGCCAGCAGTTACTCGGGGGACACCTACAATGAGCAGTTCTTC.

A few counts support this clonotype. The chain is built from TRBV29-1 and TRBJ2-4; D is perhaps TRBD1 (6 bases). This CDR3 comprises 14 residues. Trimming left V 6 bases short and J 1 base short, with 13 bases between. Germline V gives CDR1 SQVTM, CDR2 ANQGSEA. CDR3 in amino acids: CSVKPGDAKNIQYF. In nucleotides, the CDR3 is TGCAGCGTCAAACCAGGGGACGCCAAAAACATTCAGTACTTC.

Regarding this clonotype: A much larger clone differs from this one at a single base, so this may be a read error. The rearrangement links TRBV28 to TRBJ2-7; D not resolved. Germline V CDR1 and CDR2: MDHEN, SYDVKM. The CDR3 contains 14 residues. The CDR3: CGSSLLAPLKEQYF. The CDR3 nucleotides are TGTGGCAGCAGTTTATTGGCTCCCTTAAAGGAGCAGTACTTC. Complete variable domain (other parts from reference TRBV28 and TRBJ2-7): DVKVTQSSRYLVKRTGEKVFLECVQDMDHENMFWYRQDPGLGLRLIYFSYDVKMKEKGDIPEGYSVSREKKERFSLILESASTNQTSMYLCGSSLLAPLKEQYFGPGTRLTVT.

The chain combines TRBV7-3 with TRBJ2-7, with D possibly being TRBD1 or TRBD2 (5 bases each). This CDR3 contains 15 residues. V was pared by 4 bases and J by 4 bases, with 17 bases between. The V gene's germline CDR1 is SGHTA and CDR2 FQGTGA. In nucleotides, the CDR3 is TGTGCCAGCAGCTGGGCCGGGACCGCAGATTACGAGCAGTACTTC. Its protein is CASSWAGTADYEQYF.

This clonotype was found a few times. The rearrangement joins TRBV28 to TRBJ1-1, with a weak D call TRBD1 (5 bases). V lost 9 bases, J lost 2 bases, and 13 bases lay in between. Germline CDR1 reads MDHEN; CDR2 reads SYDVKM. The length of the CDR3 is 13 residues. Written as DNA, the CDR3 is TGTGCCAGTGAGACAGTCACCAACACTGAAGCTTTCTTT. It specifies CASETVTNTEAFF.